The 18 T cell receptor beta chains below all came from one sample that was sequenced in a study of early T cells in non-severe SARS-CoV-2 infection. One entry per CDR3 protein, called by TCRdb with MiXCR from the 5' RACE reads. In the table there are about 98,000 distinct CDR3 sequences, 14% of which are singletons. The sample was whole blood. All receptors derive from an adult who was a healthcare worker with PCR-confirmed SARS-CoV-2 infection or an uninfected control (not recorded which).

This clonotype was seen only a few times. The V and J genes are TRBV14 and TRBJ2-2; 7 bases are a match to TRBD2. Germline V gene sequence: CDR1 SGHDN, CDR2 FVKESK. The CDR3 totals 15 residues. V was pared by 1 base and J by 5 bases, with 4 bases of the junction left unmatched. The CDR3 is CASSQGQGGTGELFF. CDR3 DNA: TGTGCCAGCAGCCAAGGCCAGGGAGGGACCGGGGAGCTGTTTTTT.

This clonotype was seen a few times. The chain recombines TRBV29-1 with TRBJ1-2; D is uncertain. The V gene's germline CDR1 is SQVTM and CDR2 ANQGSEA. This CDR3 has 12 amino acids. V was clipped by 7 bases and J by 2 bases, with 11 bases between them. The CDR3: CSDQDGNYGYTF. The CDR3 nucleotides are TGCAGCGACCAGGACGGAAACTATGGCTACACCTTC. Supplemented by reference TRBV29-1 and TRBJ1-2, the full variable domain reads SAVISQKPSRDICQRGTSLTIQCQVDSQVTMMFWYRQQPGQSLTLIATANQGSEATYESGFVIDKFPISRPNLTFSTLTVSNMSPEDSSIYLCSDQDGNYGYTFGSGTRLTVV.

This chain links TRBV2 with TRBJ1-2, with 7 nucleotides matching TRBD1. This CDR3 has 15 residues. The germline V gene encodes CDR1 SNHLY and CDR2 FYNNEI. Trimming removed 6 bases from V and 3 bases from J; junction bases left unmatched: 10. The DNA for the CDR3 is TGTGCCAGCAGGAGGGACAGCCCAACCTACTATGGCTACACCTTC. The encoded protein is CASRRDSPTYYGYTF.

The J gene is TRBJ2-1, the V gene TRBV4-1; no reliable D call. Trimming removed 1 base from V and 1 base from J, with 8 bases in between. Germline V lookup: CDR1 MGHRA, CDR2 YSYEKL. The CDR3 contains 15 residues. CDR3 nucleotide sequence: TGCGCCAGCAGCCAAGCCGTACCGTCCTACAATGAGCAGTTCTTC. This translates into CASSQAVPSYNEQFF.

The V gene is TRBV7-6, the J gene TRBJ2-7; TRBD2 matches at 8 bases. CDR1 is SGHVS, CDR2 FNYEAQ, per germline. The length of the CDR3 is 15 residues. Losses at the gene ends were 1 base for V and 3 bases for J; bases not matched to a gene: 5. The CDR3 loop reads CASSLEAGVLYEQYF. CDR3 DNA: TGTGCCAGCAGCTTAGAAGCGGGAGTCCTCTACGAGCAGTACTTC.

The V call is TRBV19, the J call TRBJ2-7; 9 bases match TRBD1. Trimming took 7 bases from V and 6 from J; bases not matched to a gene: 7. Germline assignment: CDR1 LNHDA and CDR2 SQIVND (reference sequence). This CDR3 contains 13 residues. The CDR3 reads CASKDRGVGEQYF. For the CDR3, the DNA is TGTGCCAGTAAGGACAGGGGAGTCGGCGAGCAGTACTTC.

This clonotype was counted only a few times. The chain is built from TRBV27 and TRBJ1-5; 10 bases match TRBD1. Per the germline V gene, CDR1 is MNHEY and CDR2 is SMNVEV (reference sequence). This CDR3 spans 14 amino acids. J gave up 6 bases and V 6 bases, and 5 bases lay outside the gene matches. The DNA for the CDR3 is TGTGCCAGCAGCCCGACAGGGGGCAGTCAGCCCCAGCATTTT. Amino acids: CASSPTGGSQPQHF.

V usage is TRBV9 and J usage is TRBJ2-7; D is possibly TRBD2 (5 bases). V was clipped by 3 bases and J by 4 bases, with 8 bases between them. Per germline, CDR1 SGDLS and CDR2 YYNGEE. The CDR3 runs 12 residues. In nucleotides, the CDR3 is TGTGCCAGCAGCGCGCCGGGATACGAGCAGTACTTC. Residues: CASSAPGYEQYF.

The V gene is TRBV29-1, the J gene TRBJ2-7, with 8 bases identical to TRBD1. The CDR3 has 11 amino acids. V gave up 5 bases and J gave up 6 bases; unmatched junction bases: 3. In germline, CDR1 is SQVTM, CDR2 ANQGSEA. In DNA form, the CDR3 reads TGCAGCGTTCCAGGGGGCGGCGAGCAGTACTTC. It yields the protein CSVPGGGEQYF.

The rearrangement links TRBV5-1 to TRBJ2-5; D is undetermined. In germline, CDR1 is SGHRS, CDR2 YFSETQ. The CDR3 has 12 residues. Trimming removed 0 bases from V and 3 bases from J, with 3 bases in between. The CDR3 reads CASSLGEETQYF. The CDR3 DNA sequence: TGCGCCAGCAGCTTGGGAGAAGAGACCCAGTACTTC. The entire variable domain, with the rest obtained from reference TRBV5-1 and TRBJ2-5, is as follows: KAGVTQTPRYLIKTRGQQVTLSCSPISGHRSVSWYQQTPGQGLQFLFEYFSETQRNKGNFPGRFSGRQFSNSRSEMNVSTLELGDSALYLCASSLGEETQYFGPGTRLLVL.

This clonotype has more than one count but fewer than ten. This chain uses TRBV4-1 with TRBJ2-7; 7 nucleotides align to TRBD1. The CDR3 has 13 residues. From germline, CDR1 is MGHRA and CDR2 YSYEKL. V trimming: 3 bases; J trimming: 4 bases; junction bases outside the gene matches: 3. CDR3 protein: CASSHGTAYEQYF. For the CDR3, the DNA is TGCGCCAGCAGCCACGGGACAGCTTACGAGCAGTACTTC.

Ten or more counts support this clonotype. The chain has TRBV4-1 and TRBJ2-1, with 7 bases that match TRBD2. CDR3 length: 17 residues. The germline gives CDR1 MGHRA, CDR2 YSYEKL. J gave up 7 bases and V 0 bases, and 12 bases lay outside the gene matches. CDR3 loop: CASSQDGYGGSQNEQFF. CDR3 coding DNA: TGCGCCAGCAGCCAAGATGGGTATGGCGGGAGTCAAAATGAGCAGTTCTTC.

The table lists this clonotype with many counts. This chain connects TRBV6-5 to TRBJ1-5; perhaps TRBD1 as D (5 bases). Trimming left V 8 bases short and J 6 bases short, with 20 bases between. The CDR3 consists of 15 residues. The V gene's germline CDR1 is MNHEY and CDR2 SVGAGI. CDR3 sequence: CASQQDQGWGQPQHF. The CDR3 region has the DNA TGTGCCAGCCAGCAAGATCAGGGATGGGGTCAGCCCCAGCATTTT.

This clonotype came up a few times. The chain couples TRBV6-2 or TRBV6-3 to TRBJ2-3; 12 bases fit TRBD2. The CDR3 consists of 16 residues. The junction had 6 bases not matched to a gene; V was cut back by 4 bases and J by 4 bases. CDR1 and CDR2 from the germline V gene are MNHEY and SVGEGT. The CDR3 DNA reads as TGTGCCAGCAGTTTTGCGACTAGCGGGAGTTCAGATACGCAGTATTTT. It specifies CASSFATSGSSDTQYF.

The chain combines TRBV5-6 with TRBJ2-1; D not resolved. Germline V gives CDR1 SGHDT, CDR2 YYEEEE. With 2 bases removed from V and 7 bases from J, the gap between germline ends came to 10 bases. This CDR3 is 13 amino acids long. The CDR3: CASSLSNGNEQFF. CDR3 nucleotides: TGTGCCAGCAGCTTATCGAATGGAAATGAGCAGTTCTTC.

About this clonotype: The junction differs from germline at one of its ends, possibly a read error. V and J are TRBV29-1 and TRBJ1-1; maybe TRBD1 (6 bases). The CDR3 covers 14 residues. Germline-derived CDR1 and CDR2 are SQVTM and ANQGSEA. The CDR3 region is CSGELQGIGTEAFF. In DNA, the CDR3 is TGCAGCGGTGAATTACAGGGAATAGGGACTGAAGCTTTCTTT. The whole variable domain, remainder taken from reference TRBV29-1 and TRBJ1-1, is SAVISQKPSRDICQRGTSLTIQCQVDSQVTMMFWYRQQPGQSLTLIATANQGSEATYESGFVIDKFPISRPNLTFSTLTVSNMSPEDSSIYLCSGELQGIGTEAFFGQGTRLTVV.

This clonotype was seen only a few times. The CDR3 here is CASGFAGDENTGELFF. The CDR3 DNA reads as TGTGCTAGTGGATTTGCAGGTGACGAAAACACCGGGGAGCTGTTTTTT. The V gene is TRBV12-5, the J gene TRBJ2-2, with D uncertain. Trimming cost V 6 bases and J 2 bases, with 16 bases left between them. Germline V gene data show CDR1 as LGHNT and CDR2 as FRNRAP. The CDR3 length is 16 residues.

This clonotype has a count of ten or more. The chain recombines TRBV11-2 with TRBJ2-7, with 7 bases matching TRBD2. The junction had 23 bases not matched to a gene; V was cut back by 5 bases and J by 7 bases. In germline, CDR1 is SGHAT, CDR2 FQNNGV. This CDR3 has 18 amino acids. Written as DNA, the CDR3 is TGTGCCAGCAGCGTTGGGCCCCTCCCTGGACCCGGGGGAGGGGAGCAGTACTTC. Translating it yields CASSVGPLPGPGGGEQYF.